One sample yielded the 25 T cell receptor beta chains listed below, sequenced in a study of esophageal squamous cell carcinoma under preoperative chemotherapy. One entry per CDR3 protein, called by TCRdb with MiXCR from the PCR reads. Of over 15,000 distinct CDR3 sequences listed, approximately 48% are singletons. This sample's time point: before preoperative PTX-NDP chemotherapy. Sampling was carried out from a patient given preoperative chemotherapy. The receptors derive from a human donor with esophageal squamous cell carcinoma. The donor label of this sample is uncertain.

This clonotype has just one count. J is TRBJ2-5 and V is TRBV7-9; 10 bases are a match to TRBD2. The CDR3 runs to 15 residues. V gave up 1 base and J gave up 11 bases; unmatched junction bases: 10. Germline V lookup: CDR1 SEHNR, CDR2 FQNEAQ (reference sequence). As DNA, the CDR3 is TGTGCCAGCAGCTTAGGAACTAGCGGGATCGGAGGGCAGTACTTC. Residues: CASSLGTSGIGGQYF.

By frequency in the sample, this clonotype is medium-sized (0.01 to 0.1%). In DNA, the CDR3 is TGTGCCAGCAGCTTAACGAGGGGTGGTACGCAGTATTTT. Translated, it gives CASSLTRGGTQYF. This chain links TRBV7-6 with TRBJ2-3, with D possibly being TRBD1 or TRBD2 (5 bases each). The CDR3 has 13 amino acids. V dropped 2 bases and J dropped 8 bases, with 11 bases sitting between them. The germline V gene has CDR1 SGHVS and CDR2 FNYEAQ.

This sequence joins TRBV18 and TRBJ1-3; D might be TRBD1 (5 bases). Germline assignment: CDR1 KGHSH and CDR2 LQKENI. Trimming pared 3 bases from V and 6 bases from J, leaving 9 bases between. The CDR3 contains 13 residues. Here the CDR3 reads CASSPAGQNTIYF. CDR3 bases: TGTGCCAGCTCACCGGCAGGACAAAACACCATATATTTT.

The table lists this clonotype with a few counts. The rearrangement links TRBV7-2 to TRBJ2-7; a possible D gene is TRBD2 (7 bases). The end of the DNA fits TRBJ2-1 better, so the J call may be wrong. This CDR3 region has 14 residues. Germline loops: CDR1 SGHTA, CDR2 FQGNSA. The CDR3 reads CASSSLRGGDEQFF. Here the CDR3 DNA reads TGTGCCAGCAGCTCCTTGAGGGGGGGCGATGAGCAGTTCTTC.

V usage is TRBV7-7 and J usage is TRBJ2-7; D is unclear. Judging by the DNA end, TRBJ2-5 fits better; the J call may be wrong. Germline CDR1 is SSHAT and CDR2 is FNYEAQ (reference sequence). This CDR3 has 13 residues. Here the CDR3 DNA reads TGTGCTCACGCTGCCCCACCCGGGGAGACCCAGTACTTC. Protein: CAHAAPPGETQYF.

The table lists this clonotype with a count of one. The V gene is TRBV7-2, the J gene TRBJ2-1; 7 nucleotides line up with TRBD2. Germline CDR1 reads SGHTA; CDR2 reads FQGNSA. V gave up 0 bases and J gave up 14 bases; unmatched junction bases: 4. The CDR3 is 12 amino acids. CDR3 sequence reads: CASSLARGVEFF. In DNA form, the CDR3 reads TGTGCCAGCAGCTTAGCTCGGGGGGTGGAGTTCTTC.

This sequence joins TRBV12-5 and TRBJ2-1; unclear D gene. The CDR3 has 16 amino acids. Trimming took off 1 base at V and 0 bases at J, with 10 bases between the two ends. The germline CDR1 and CDR2 sequences are LGHNT and FRNRAP. CDR3 nucleotide sequence: TGTGCTAGTGGTTTGGAGGCTAGTATCTCCTACAATGAGCAGTTCTTC. Its translation: CASGLEASISYNEQFF.

This clonotype was seen more than once but under ten times. The chain links TRBV27 to TRBJ2-5, with D possibly called TRBD1 or TRBD2 (6 bases each). In germline, CDR1 is MNHEY, CDR2 SMNVEV (reference sequence). V dropped 5 bases and J dropped 5 bases, with 15 bases sitting between them. The CDR3 is made up of 14 amino acids. The CDR3 loop is CASSQGGNGETQYF. The CDR3, as DNA: TGTGCCAGCAGTCAAGGGGGGAACGGGGAGACCCAGTACTTC.

V is TRBV12-3 or TRBV12-4 and J is TRBJ2-7; D perhaps matches TRBD1 (5 bases). TRBJ2-5 explains the end of the DNA better; the J call may be wrong. The CDR3 runs 13 residues. CDR3 sequence: CASSFQGRETQYF. Written as DNA, the CDR3 is TGTGCCAGCAGTTTTCAGGGTAGGGAGACCCAGTACTTC.

V is TRBV7-8 and J is TRBJ2-3, with D perhaps being TRBD1 or TRBD2 (5 bases each). The tail of the sequence fits TRBJ2-7 better, so the J call may be wrong. The CDR3 consists of 16 residues. In germline, CDR1 is SGHVS, CDR2 FQNEAQ. In DNA form, the CDR3 reads TGTGCCAGCAGGTGCTGGGCTAGCCGGGGCACAGATACGCAGTACTTC. Amino acids: CASRCWASRGTDTQYF.

This clonotype was detected ten times or more. This chain uses TRBV6-4 with TRBJ2-1, with TRBD1 matching 10 bases. With the DNA end fitting TRBJ2-7 better, the J assignment may be wrong. Germline-derived CDR1 and CDR2 are MRHNA and SNTAGT. CDR3 size: 15 residues. The CDR3 region is CASRGTGEFPYEQYF. The CDR3 DNA reads as TGTGCCAGCAGGGGGACAGGGGAGTTCCCCTACGAGCAGTACTTC.

This clonotype was detected ten times or more. A much larger clone is a single base away; this may be a read error. The gene calls are TRBV12-5 and TRBJ2-1; tentative D call: TRBD2 (6 bases). V was clipped by 6 bases and J by 11 bases, with 17 bases between them. In germline, CDR1 is LGHNT, CDR2 FRNRAP. This CDR3 has 13 residues. The CDR3 loop is CASGRDSVFKQFF. The CDR3 DNA follows: TGTGCTAGTGGCCGGGACTCCGTCTTCAAGCAGTTCTTC. Full variable domain (outside the CDR3, taken from reference TRBV12-5 and TRBJ2-1): DARVTQTPRHKVTEMGQEVTMRCQPILGHNTVFWYRQTMMQGLELLAYFRNRAPLDDSGMPKDRFSAEMPDATLATLKIQPSEPRDSAVYFCASGRDSVFKQFFGPGTRLTVL.

This clonotype was detected only a few times. The J gene is TRBJ2-3, the V gene TRBV4-2; 10 nucleotides agree with TRBD2. V was clipped by 0 bases and J by 1 base; unmatched bases: 4. The CDR3 is 17 residues long. Germline V gene sequence: CDR1 LGHNA, CDR2 YNFKEQ. In DNA, the CDR3 is TGTGCCAGCAGCCAAGATCCTAGCGGGGGCGGCACAGATACGCAGTATTTT. This encodes CASSQDPSGGGTDTQYF.

In its sample, this clonotype is medium-sized (0.01 to 0.1%). The chain has TRBV6-6 and TRBJ2-7; D ambiguous. This CDR3 spans 15 amino acids. Germline-derived CDR1 and CDR2 are MNHNY and SVGAGI (reference sequence). V was cut by 6 bases and J by 3 bases, with 18 bases left in between. In DNA form, the CDR3 reads TGTGCCAGCAGAGCCTCTATTGGCGCTCTCTACGAGCAGTACTTC. Its protein is CASRASIGALYEQYF.

This clonotype was seen only once. The rearrangement joins TRBV6-1 to TRBJ2-4; 7 nucleotides match TRBD1. The closer fit of TRBJ2-7 to the DNA end suggests the J call may be wrong. Germline CDR1 is MNHNS and CDR2 is SASEGT. This CDR3 comprises 12 residues. The CDR3 region is CASSRTGTEQYF. In DNA form, the CDR3 reads TGTGCCAGCAGCCGGACAGGCACCGAGCAGTACTTC.

This clonotype was recorded many times. The V gene is TRBV7-2, the J gene TRBJ2-7, with 7 bases identical to TRBD2. The CDR3 is 14 residues long. J was trimmed by 6 bases and V by 6 bases; bases with no gene match: 11. Germline CDR1 is SGHTA and CDR2 is FQGNSA. Here the CDR3 DNA reads TGTGCCAGCAGGAGGATCGCGGGAGTGGGCGAGCAGTACTTC. Amino acid sequence: CASRRIAGVGEQYF.

V is TRBV7-2 and J is TRBJ2-5, with 8 bases lining up with TRBD1. The tail of the sequence fits TRBJ2-7 better, so the J call may be wrong. The CDR3 has 14 residues. Per germline, CDR1 SGHTA and CDR2 FQGNSA. The chain's CDR3 is CASSLQDRVGEQYF. CDR3 DNA: TGTGCCAGCAGCTTACAGGACAGGGTGGGCGAGCAGTACTTC.

There are a few counts of this clonotype. At one end, the junction sequence differs from germline, possibly due to a read error. The CDR3, as DNA: TGTGCCAGCAGCTCGACAGGGGCCATAAACATTCAGTACTTC. Residues: CASSSTGAINIQYF. V and J are TRBV7-2 and TRBJ2-4; 8 bases fit TRBD1. The CDR3 sequence is 14 residues long. Germline CDR1 and CDR2: SGHTA and FQGNSA.

This clonotype has only one observation. This chain connects TRBV7-2 to TRBJ2-4; D is perhaps TRBD1 (6 bases). The CDR3 loop spans 15 amino acids. CDR1 is SGHTA, CDR2 FQGNSA, per germline. Trimming removed 11 bases at V and 12 bases at J, with 29 bases between. Written as DNA, the CDR3 is TGTGCCGGGGGCCACGGCGGCCGAGCCAAAAAGACTCAGTACTTC. Its translation: CAGGHGGRAKKTQYF.

As to this clonotype: One end of the junction varies from germline; a read error may be responsible. The V gene is TRBV7-2, the J gene TRBJ2-3, with a tentative D call TRBD1 (6 bases). The V gene's germline CDR1 is SGHTA and CDR2 FQGNSA. This CDR3 contains 13 residues. The CDR3 region has the DNA TGTGCCAGGGGGCTGGGGGCCACAGACATGCAGTATTTC. It translates to CARGLGATDMQYF. Using reference TRBV7-2 and TRBJ2-3 for the parts outside the CDR3, the full variable domain is GAGVSQSPSNKVTEKGKDVELRCDPISGHTALYWYRQSLGQGLEFLIYFQGNSAPDKSGLPSDRFSAERTGGSVSTLTIQRTQQEDSAVYLCARGLGATDMQYFGPGTRLTVL.

The chain recombines TRBV7-2 with TRBJ2-5, with 7 bases identical to TRBD2. CDR1 and CDR2 from the germline V gene are SGHTA and FQGNSA. V was pared by 1 base and J by 1 base, with 6 bases of the junction left unmatched. This CDR3 is 16 amino acids long. For the CDR3, the DNA is TGTGCCAGCAGCTTAGGTGGGGGGGATGCCCAAGAGACCCAGTACTTC. Protein product: CASSLGGGDAQETQYF.

The V gene is TRBV7-3, the J gene TRBJ2-1, with a weak D call TRBD2 (5 bases). The V and J ends lost 3 bases and 0 bases respectively, with 6 bases between them. The CDR3 consists of 14 residues. Germline values: CDR1 SGHTA, CDR2 FQGTGA. The CDR3 loop reads CASSLDSSYNEQFF. The DNA of the CDR3 is TGTGCCAGCAGCTTGGACTCCTCCTACAATGAGCAGTTCTTC.

The rearrangement uses TRBV7-3 and TRBJ2-7; D gene ambiguous. CDR1 SGHTA and CDR2 FQGTGA come from the germline V gene. V lost 6 bases, J lost 3 bases, and 21 bases lay in between. CDR3 length: 16 residues. CDR3 sequence (DNA): TGTGCCAGCAGTCACCACCGAGGTAGTTTATTCTACGAGCAGTACTTC. This gives the protein CASSHHRGSLFYEQYF.

The sample holds a few counts of this clonotype. The V and J genes are TRBV20-1 and TRBJ2-5; D is undetermined. Trimming left V 1 base short and J 5 bases short, with 14 bases between. Germline-derived CDR1 and CDR2 are DFQATT and SNEGSKA (reference sequence). The CDR3 length is 14 residues. This CDR3 reads CSARVPGHKETQYF. The CDR3 region has the DNA TGCAGTGCTAGAGTACCGGGTCATAAGGAGACCCAGTACTTC.

This clonotype is categorized as medium-sized. This chain links TRBV10-1 with TRBJ2-1; possible D gene TRBD2, 6 bases. The germline V gene encodes CDR1 WNHNN and CDR2 SYGVQD (reference sequence). V was trimmed by 2 bases and J by 0 bases, leaving 8 bases between them. The CDR3 sequence is 15 residues long. The CDR3 bases are TGCGCCAGCAGTGAGCGGGGGAGCTCCTACAATGAGCAGTTCTTC. The encoded protein is CASSERGSSYNEQFF.